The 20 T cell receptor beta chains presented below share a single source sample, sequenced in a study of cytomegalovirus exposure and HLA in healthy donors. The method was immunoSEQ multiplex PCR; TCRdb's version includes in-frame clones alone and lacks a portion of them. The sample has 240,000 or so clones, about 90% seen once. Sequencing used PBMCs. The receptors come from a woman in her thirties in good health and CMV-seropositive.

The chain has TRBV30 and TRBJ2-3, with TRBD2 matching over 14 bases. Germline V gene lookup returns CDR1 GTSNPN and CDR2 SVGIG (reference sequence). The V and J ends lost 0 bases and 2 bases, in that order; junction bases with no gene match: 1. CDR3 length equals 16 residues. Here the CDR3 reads CAWSVGLAGDTDTQYF. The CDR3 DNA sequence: TGTGCCTGGAGTGTGGGACTAGCGGGGGACACAGATACGCAGTATTTT.

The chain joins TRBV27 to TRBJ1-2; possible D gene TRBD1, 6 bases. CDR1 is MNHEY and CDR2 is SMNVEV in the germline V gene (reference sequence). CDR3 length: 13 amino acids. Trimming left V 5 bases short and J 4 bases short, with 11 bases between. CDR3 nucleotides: TGTGCCAGCAGTGTACAGGGATCCTATGGCTACACCTTC. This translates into CASSVQGSYGYTF.

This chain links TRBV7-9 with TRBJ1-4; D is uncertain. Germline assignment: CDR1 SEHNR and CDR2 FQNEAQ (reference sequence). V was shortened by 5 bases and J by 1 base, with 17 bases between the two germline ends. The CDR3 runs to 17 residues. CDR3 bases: TGTGCCAGCAGCCCGTCCGGGAAAGTGGTAACTAATGAAAAACTGTTTTTT. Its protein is CASSPSGKVVTNEKLFF.

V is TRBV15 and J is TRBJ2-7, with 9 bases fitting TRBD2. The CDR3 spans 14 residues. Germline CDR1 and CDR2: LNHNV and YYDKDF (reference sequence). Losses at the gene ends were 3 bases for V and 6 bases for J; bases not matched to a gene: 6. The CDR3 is CATSSGGTSREQYF. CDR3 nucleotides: TGTGCCACCAGCAGTGGCGGGACTAGCCGCGAGCAGTACTTC.

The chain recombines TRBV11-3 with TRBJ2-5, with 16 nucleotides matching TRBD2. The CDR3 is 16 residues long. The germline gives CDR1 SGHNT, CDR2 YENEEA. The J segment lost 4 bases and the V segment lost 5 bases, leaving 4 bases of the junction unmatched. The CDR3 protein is CASSHGTSGRVETQYF. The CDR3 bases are TGTGCCAGCAGCCACGGGACTAGCGGGAGGGTAGAGACCCAGTACTTC.

The CDR3 sequence is CASSLSGWGRDTGELFF. DNA of the CDR3: TGTGCCAGCAGCTTATCGGGGTGGGGGCGCGACACCGGGGAGCTGTTTTTT. The chain employs TRBV11-3 and TRBJ2-2, with a tentative D call TRBD1 (6 bases). Germline loops: CDR1 SGHNT, CDR2 YENEEA. V was trimmed by 2 bases and J by 3 bases, leaving 16 bases between them. There are 17 residues in the CDR3. Together with reference TRBV11-3 and TRBJ2-2, the CDR3 gives the full variable domain: EAGVVQSPRYKIIEKKQPVAFWCNPISGHNTLYWYLQNLGQGPELLIRYENEEAVDDSQLPKDRFSAERLKGVDSTLKIQPAELGDSAVYLCASSLSGWGRDTGELFFGEGSRLTVL.

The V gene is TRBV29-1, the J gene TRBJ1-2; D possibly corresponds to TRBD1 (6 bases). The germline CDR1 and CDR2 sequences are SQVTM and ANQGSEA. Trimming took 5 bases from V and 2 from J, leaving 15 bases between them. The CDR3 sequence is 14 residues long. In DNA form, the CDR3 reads TGCAGCGTTCCCACCGGGACACCCAACTATGGCTACACCTTC. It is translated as CSVPTGTPNYGYTF.

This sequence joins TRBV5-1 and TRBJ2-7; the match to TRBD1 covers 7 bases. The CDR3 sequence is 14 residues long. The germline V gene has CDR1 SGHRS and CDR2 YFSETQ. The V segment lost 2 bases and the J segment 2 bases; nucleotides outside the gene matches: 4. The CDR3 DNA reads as TGCGCCAGCAGCTTACAGGGGTTTACCTACGAGCAGTACTTC. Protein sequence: CASSLQGFTYEQYF.

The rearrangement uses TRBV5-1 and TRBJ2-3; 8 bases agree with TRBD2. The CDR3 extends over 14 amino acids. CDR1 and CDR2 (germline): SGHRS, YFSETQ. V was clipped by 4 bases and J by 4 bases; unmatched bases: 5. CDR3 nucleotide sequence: TGCGCCAGCAGCATCAGCGGGAGTGCAGATACGCAGTATTTT. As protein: CASSISGSADTQYF.

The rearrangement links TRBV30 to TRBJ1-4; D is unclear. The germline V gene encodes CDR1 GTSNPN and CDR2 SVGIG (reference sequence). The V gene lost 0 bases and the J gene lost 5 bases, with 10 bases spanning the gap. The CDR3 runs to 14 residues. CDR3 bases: TGTGCCTGGAGTGTTGATACTGTAAATGAAAAACTGTTTTTT. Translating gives CAWSVDTVNEKLFF. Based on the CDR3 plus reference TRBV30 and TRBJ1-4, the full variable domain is SQTIHQWPATLVQPVGSPLSLECTVEGTSNPNLYWYRQAAGRGLQLLFYSVGIGQISSEVPQNLSASRPQDRQFILSSKKLLLSDSGFYLCAWSVDTVNEKLFFGSGTQLSVL.

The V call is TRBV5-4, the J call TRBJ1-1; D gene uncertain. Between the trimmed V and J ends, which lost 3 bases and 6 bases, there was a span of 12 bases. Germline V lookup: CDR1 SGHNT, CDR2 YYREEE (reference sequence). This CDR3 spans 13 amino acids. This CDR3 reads CASSSRQGPEAFF. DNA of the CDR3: TGTGCCAGCAGCTCAAGACAAGGCCCTGAAGCTTTCTTT.

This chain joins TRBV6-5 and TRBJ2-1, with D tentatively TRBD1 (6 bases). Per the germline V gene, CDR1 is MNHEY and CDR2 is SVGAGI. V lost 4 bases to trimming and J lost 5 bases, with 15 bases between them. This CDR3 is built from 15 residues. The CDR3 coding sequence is TGTGCCAGCAGTTCCATGGACAGCGCTCACAATGAGCAGTTCTTC. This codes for CASSSMDSAHNEQFF.

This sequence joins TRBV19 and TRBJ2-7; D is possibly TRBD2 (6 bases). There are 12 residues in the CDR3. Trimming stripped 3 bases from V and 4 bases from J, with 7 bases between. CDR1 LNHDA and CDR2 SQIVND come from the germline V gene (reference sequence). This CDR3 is CASSMGGYEQYF. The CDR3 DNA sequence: TGTGCCAGTAGTATGGGGGGTTACGAGCAGTACTTC. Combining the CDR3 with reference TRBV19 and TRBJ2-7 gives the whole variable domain DGGITQSPKYLFRKEGQNVTLSCEQNLNHDAMYWYRQDPGQGLRLIYYSQIVNDFQKGDIAEGYSVSREKKESFPLTVTSAQKNPTAFYLCASSMGGYEQYFGPGTRLTVT.

For the CDR3, the DNA is TGTGCCAGCAGCCGATGGGGCGGGAGGACGGAGCAGTTCTTC. Translating gives CASSRWGGRTEQFF. V and J are TRBV14 and TRBJ2-1; TRBD2 agrees at 8 bases. The CDR3 loop spans 14 amino acids. CDR1 and CDR2 from the germline V gene are SGHDN and FVKESK. Trimming at V came to 4 bases and at J to 10 bases, leaving 9 bases not matched to a gene.

The CDR3 DNA reads as TGCGCCAGCAGCTTGGCAGTTAATGAAAAACTGTTTTTT. Protein sequence: CASSLAVNEKLFF. The chain uses TRBV5-1 and TRBJ1-4; D not certain. V dropped 0 bases and J dropped 4 bases, with 4 bases sitting between them. The germline CDR1 and CDR2 sequences are SGHRS and YFSETQ. The CDR3 spans 13 residues.

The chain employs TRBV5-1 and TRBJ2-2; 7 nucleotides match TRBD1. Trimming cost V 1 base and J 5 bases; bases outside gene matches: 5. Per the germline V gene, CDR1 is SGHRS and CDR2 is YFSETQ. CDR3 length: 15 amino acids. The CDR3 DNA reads TGCGCCAGCAGCTTGAGACAGGGCGGGACCGGGGAGCTGTTTTTT. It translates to CASSLRQGGTGELFF.

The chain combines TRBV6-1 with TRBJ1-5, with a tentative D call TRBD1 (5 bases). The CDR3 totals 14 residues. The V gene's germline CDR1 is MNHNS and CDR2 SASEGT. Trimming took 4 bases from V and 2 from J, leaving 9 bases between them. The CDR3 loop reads CASSATGGNQPQHF. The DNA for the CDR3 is TGTGCCAGCAGTGCAACAGGAGGCAATCAGCCCCAGCATTTT.

CDR3 sequence (DNA): TGTGCCAGCACCCCCCAGCCGGGAGGAGAGACCCAGTACTTC. Amino acid sequence: CASTPQPGGETQYF. The J gene is TRBJ2-5, the V gene TRBV6-1; 7 bases are a match to TRBD2. The CDR3 is made up of 14 amino acids. Germline CDR1 and CDR2: MNHNS and SASEGT. Trimming at V came to 7 bases and at J to 4 bases, leaving 9 bases not matched to a gene.

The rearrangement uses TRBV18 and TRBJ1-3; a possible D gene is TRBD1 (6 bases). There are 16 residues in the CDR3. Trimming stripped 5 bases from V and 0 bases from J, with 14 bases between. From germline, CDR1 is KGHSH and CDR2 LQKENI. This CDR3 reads CASSISGTPSGNTIYF. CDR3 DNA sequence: TGTGCCAGCTCAATAAGCGGGACACCCTCTGGAAACACCATATATTTT.

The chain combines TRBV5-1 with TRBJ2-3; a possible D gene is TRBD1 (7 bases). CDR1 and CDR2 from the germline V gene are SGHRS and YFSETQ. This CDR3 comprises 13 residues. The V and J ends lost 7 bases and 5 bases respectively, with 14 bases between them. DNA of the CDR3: TGCGCCAGCGGACGCAGGGGGGAAGATACGCAGTATTTT. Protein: CASGRRGEDTQYF. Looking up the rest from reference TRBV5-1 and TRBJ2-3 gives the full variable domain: KAGVTQTPRYLIKTRGQQVTLSCSPISGHRSVSWYQQTPGQGLQFLFEYFSETQRNKGNFPGRFSGRQFSNSRSEMNVSTLELGDSALYLCASGRRGEDTQYFGPGTRLTVL.